This T cell receptor (beta chain) came from a study of T cell responses to AZD1222 COVID-19 vaccine (dated by TCRdb to the early 2020s). In the study overall: AZD1222 recipients whose second dose came at about 4 weeks and those whose second dose came at about 12 weeks were combined into one group, since spike-specific TCR depth and breadth did not differ between the two schedules. TCR sequencing was performed for fewer than 250 trial participants, of whom about 210 were given two doses of AZD1222 and around 25 were given two doses of MenACWY control vaccine. Trial participants were enrolled into age subgroups of 18-55, 56-69 and 70-plus years, which contained approximately 150, 30 and 60 TCR-sequenced participants, respectively.

Overall study results and their limits: No day 14 peak-response samples were available, so repertoires were characterized only after the peak T cell response. In the small 56-69-year group, the increase in depth fell short of significance, most likely because of low power. Only a handful of AZD1222 recipients were SARS-CoV-2 seropositive at baseline, limiting conclusions about previously exposed vaccinees. Nearly half of unique spike-specific TCRs reportedly recognized epitopes outside regions mutated in the B.1.351 and B.1.1.7 variants. CD4 TCRs associated with the vaccine covered the entire spike protein, and the dominant responses were in regions 160-218 and 743-854. Spike-specific TCR breadth and depth rose significantly after two AZD1222 doses compared with day 0 and with MenACWY recipients. Participants were mostly white British and included more females than males, and it was suggested by the authors that clonal diversity may have been underestimated.

The time point label here, explained by the study, means: baseline before first vaccination. Vaccinee samples came from UK trials COV001 and COV002, including a single-blind randomized controlled phase 2/3 trial of AZD1222 (ChAdOx1 nCoV-19) in healthy adults. Trial participant PBMC samples were collected at day 0 and day 28 after the second dose for TCRbeta chain sequencing. On this clone itself: Its antigen has not been determined. No base quality information exists; no much larger clone differs at one position.

The CDR3 regions of human TCRbeta chains were analyzed by immunosequencing. The paper's processing steps were these. TCRs in the repertoires were compared against a reference library of SARS-CoV-2-specific TCRs that had been generated with the MIRA antigen-specificity platform. Breadth was defined as the fraction of unique TCRs that were SARS-CoV-2-associated. Depth was defined as the fraction of total T cells that were SARS-CoV-2-associated. Using the MIRA data, each spike-specific TCR was mapped to the spike region that the TCR reacts to and placed in a CD4 or CD8 class. Log10-transformed breadth and depth values were compared by one-way ANOVA with Sidak's multiple comparisons tests. Here the immuneACCESS table is served through TCRdb, limited to in-frame sequences with V and J called. Missing clones are a known gap in these copies; in checked studies unresolved V genes cover under half, and the rest lacks a known reason. V, J and clone size are those of that table, while D and trimming were read from the DNA. The sample data list roughly 160,000 clones, and approximately 94% of these were observed just once. The ten largest clones represent approximately 0.69% of the sample.

Between the V and J ends, shortened by 6 bases and 5 bases respectively, the junction contains 22 bases. The CDR3 sequence holds 16 residues, the cysteine and phenylalanine included. Here the CDR3 DNA is all that survives: 48 bases in frame from base 1. Looking up the germline V gene yields CDR1 MNHNS and CDR2 SASEGT. The material sequenced was peripheral blood, taken on day 0 of AZD1222 vaccination. This sequence originates from an adult in good health. The chain uses TRBV6-1 and TRBJ2-5; a confident D gene designation cannot be given. The sequenced DNA: TGTGCCAGCAGCGAACTCCCCCTCAGCCCCGGGGAGACCCAGTACTTC. The translation is CASSELPLSPGETQYF.